This entry lists 10 T cell receptor beta chains sequenced from one sample in a study of Tregs in tolerant kidney transplant recipients. Related graft donors supplied nonmyeloablative bone marrow transplants, and mixed chimerism was transient. Only in-frame clones appear in the TCRdb table, and some are missing; sequencing was by immunoSEQ multiplex PCR. The sample shows 81,000 or so clones, 90% to 95% of them seen only once. Specimen: CD4+ T cells from blood (PBMCs), collected 24 months after the transplant. Receptor source: a human patient who received a combined kidney and bone marrow transplant. Some T cells may be the graft donor's.

The chain links TRBV28 to TRBJ1-5; D remains ambiguous. Between the trimmed V and J ends, which lost 5 bases and 0 bases, there was a span of 8 bases. CDR3 length equals 14 residues. Germline V lookup: CDR1 MDHEN, CDR2 SYDVKM. CDR3 sequence: CASSPAGSNQPQHF. The CDR3 nucleotides are TGTGCCAGCAGTCCCGCGGGTAGCAATCAGCCCCAGCATTTT.

CDR3 DNA: TGTGCCACCAGCAGAGACCCTCTAGTCTACGAGCAGTACTTC. It codes for CATSRDPLVYEQYF. The rearrangement joins TRBV15 to TRBJ2-7; D gene ambiguous. V was cut by 0 bases and J by 3 bases, with 9 bases left in between. Germline-derived CDR1 and CDR2 are LNHNV and YYDKDF (reference sequence). This CDR3 comprises 14 residues.

This rearrangement joins TRBV11-3 to TRBJ2-3; D is unresolved. V was shortened by 3 bases and J by 0 bases, with 13 bases between the two germline ends. From germline, CDR1 is SGHNT and CDR2 YENEEA. The CDR3 consists of 16 residues. CDR3 nucleotides: TGTGCCAGCAGCTTCACCGACCCACTAAGCACAGATACGCAGTATTTT. This encodes CASSFTDPLSTDTQYF.

The genes are TRBV7-2 and TRBJ2-5; 8 positions match TRBD2. The CDR3 totals 18 residues. Losses at the gene ends were 1 base for V and 1 base for J; bases not matched to a gene: 11. CDR1 and CDR2 (germline): SGHTA, FQGNSA. The CDR3: CASSLVAAGVGAQETQYF. CDR3 nucleotides: TGTGCCAGCAGCTTAGTGGCAGCGGGAGTGGGGGCCCAAGAGACCCAGTACTTC.

This chain uses TRBV4-2 with TRBJ2-4; D gene ambiguous. V dropped 0 bases and J dropped 7 bases, with 10 bases sitting between them. CDR1 LGHNA and CDR2 YNFKEQ come from the germline V gene. The CDR3 totals 14 residues. The CDR3 bases are TGTGCCAGCAGCCAAGAAGGCTTCGGGAACATTCAGTACTTC. Protein sequence: CASSQEGFGNIQYF.

Only a few counts were recorded for this clone. V and J are TRBV5-4 and TRBJ1-2, with D maybe TRBD1 (6 bases). The CDR3 runs 13 residues. Trimming pared 4 bases from V and 8 bases from J, leaving 15 bases between. Looked up from germline, CDR1 is SGHNT and CDR2 is YYREEE (reference sequence). CDR3 in amino acids: CASSRQAYWGYTF. As DNA, the CDR3 is TGTGCCAGCAGCCGACAGGCCTACTGGGGCTACACCTTC.

The rearrangement links TRBV2 to TRBJ1-3; the D gene is possibly TRBD1 (5 bases). V dropped 6 bases and J dropped 0 bases, with 15 bases sitting between them. Germline lookup yields CDR1 SNHLY and CDR2 FYNNEI. The CDR3 loop spans 16 amino acids. This CDR3 is CASSQQVGGSGNTIYF. CDR3 nucleotide sequence: TGTGCCAGCAGCCAACAGGTTGGCGGCTCTGGAAACACCATATATTTT. Filled out from reference TRBV2 and TRBJ1-3, the complete variable domain reads EPEVTQTPSHQVTQMGQEVILRCVPISNHLYFYWYRQILGQKVEFLVSFYNNEISEKSEIFDDQFSVERPDGSNFTLKIRSTKLEDSAMYFCASSQQVGGSGNTIYFGEGSWLTVV.

The rearrangement uses TRBV7-9 and TRBJ1-2, with 7 bases matching TRBD1. The CDR3 length is 13 residues. Germline assignment: CDR1 SEHNR and CDR2 FQNEAQ (reference sequence). V trimming: 4 bases; J trimming: 8 bases; junction bases outside the gene matches: 7. The CDR3 DNA follows: TGTGCCAGCAGCTCCGACAGGGTTTACGGCTACACCTTC. Encoded protein: CASSSDRVYGYTF.

The V call is TRBV4-2, the J call TRBJ2-7, with TRBD1 as a possible D gene (6 bases). This CDR3 region has 16 residues. Germline V gives CDR1 LGHNA, CDR2 YNFKEQ. The V end lost 1 base, the J end lost 9 bases, and 22 bases lay between the germline ends. The CDR3 spells CASSQADILTGTRQYF. In DNA, the CDR3 is TGTGCCAGCAGCCAAGCGGACATCCTGACAGGCACTAGGCAGTACTTC.

The V call is TRBV30, the J call TRBJ1-1; D is perhaps TRBD1 (5 bases). Trimming removed 1 base from V and 4 bases from J, with 28 bases in between. The germline V gene encodes CDR1 GTSNPN and CDR2 SVGIG (reference sequence). CDR3 length: 19 residues. The CDR3 DNA sequence: TGTGCCTGGAGTGAATACACTGGGACTTACAGGCAAGGAGTCACTGAAGCTTTCTTT. It translates to CAWSEYTGTYRQGVTEAFF. The variable domain in full, completed from reference TRBV30 and TRBJ1-1, reads SQTIHQWPATLVQPVGSPLSLECTVEGTSNPNLYWYRQAAGRGLQLLFYSVGIGQISSEVPQNLSASRPQDRQFILSSKKLLLSDSGFYLCAWSEYTGTYRQGVTEAFFGQGTRLTVV.